This T cell receptor beta chain originates from a study of cytomegalovirus exposure and HLA in healthy donors. Study outcomes and limitations: The authors listed over 150 TCR beta chains as cytomegalovirus-associated.

PCR primers comprised 60 Vbeta and 13 Jbeta primers. Data came from immunoSEQ multiplex PCR; TCRdb stores just in-frame clones and leaves some out. The table records roughly 180,000 clones, approximately 81% of them present only once. From germline, CDR1 is SGDLS and CDR2 YYNGEE. Trimming shortened V by 4 bases and J by 8 bases, and 12 bases separated the two germline ends. This CDR3 is built from 12 residues. The count of this clone is one. What it recognizes is unknown. The chain links TRBV9 to TRBJ1-1; TRBD1 might be the D (6 bases). The clonotype comes from a man younger than 45 in good health and CMV-seronegative. Sequenced input: PBMCs. The CDR3 DNA reads as TGTGCCAGCAGCACCGGACAGTCGGAAGCTTTCTTT. Its translation is CASSTGQSEAFF.